This TCR beta chain was documented in a study of beta chain features in type 1 diabetes. Sequenced material consisted of expressed TCRB transcripts (all of the isolated RNA was reverse transcribed). Method: immunoSEQ multiplex PCR; TCRdb's copy keeps in-frame clones and lacks some. This table holds about 150,000 clones, about 9% found once. From germline, CDR1 is SGHTA and CDR2 FQGNSA. The ends lost 2 bases at V and 8 bases at J; junction bases unmatched: 7. The CDR3 loop spans 15 amino acids. Study outcomes and limitations: In every one of the four CD4+ subsets, TCRB CDR3s were moderately but significantly shorter in Type 1 diabetes patients.

To note about this clone: Its antigen is unidentified.

The authors took one heparinised blood draw, averaging approximately 120 mL, from each donor. The genes are TRBV7-2 and TRBJ2-1; 9 nucleotides match TRBD2. The source is a woman between 25 and 40 years old with type 1 diabetes. The material sequenced was central memory CD4+ T cells from blood. The CDR3, as DNA: TGTGCCAGCAGCTTATCAGCTAGCGGGAACCATGAGCAGTTCTTC. It yields the protein CASSLSASGNHEQFF.